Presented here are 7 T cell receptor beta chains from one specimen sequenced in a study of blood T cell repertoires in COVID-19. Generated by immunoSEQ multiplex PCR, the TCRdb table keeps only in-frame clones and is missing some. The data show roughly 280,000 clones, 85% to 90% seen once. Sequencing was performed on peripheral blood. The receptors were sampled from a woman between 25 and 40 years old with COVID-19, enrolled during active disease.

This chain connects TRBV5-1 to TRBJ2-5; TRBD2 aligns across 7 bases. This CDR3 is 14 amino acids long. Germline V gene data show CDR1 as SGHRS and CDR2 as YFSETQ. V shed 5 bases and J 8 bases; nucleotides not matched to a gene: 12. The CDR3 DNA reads TGCGCCAGCAGTTCTGGACTAGGGGAGAGAACCCAGTACTTC. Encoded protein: CASSSGLGERTQYF.

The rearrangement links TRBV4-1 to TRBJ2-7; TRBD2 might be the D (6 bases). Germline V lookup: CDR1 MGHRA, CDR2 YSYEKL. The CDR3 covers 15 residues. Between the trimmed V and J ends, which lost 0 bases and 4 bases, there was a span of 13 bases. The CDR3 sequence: CASSQDPGGSYEQYF. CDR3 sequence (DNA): TGCGCCAGCAGCCAAGATCCTGGGGGGAGTTACGAGCAGTACTTC.

CDR3 in DNA: TGTGCCAGCAGCCAAGAGGCAGGCGTCGGGGAGCTGTTTTTT. As protein: CASSQEAGVGELFF. The chain recombines TRBV3-1 (or the pseudogene TRBV3-2) with TRBJ2-2; D is undetermined. The germline gives CDR1 LGHDT, CDR2 YNNKEL (reference sequence). This CDR3 region has 14 residues. With 0 bases removed from V and 7 bases from J, the gap between germline ends came to 9 bases.

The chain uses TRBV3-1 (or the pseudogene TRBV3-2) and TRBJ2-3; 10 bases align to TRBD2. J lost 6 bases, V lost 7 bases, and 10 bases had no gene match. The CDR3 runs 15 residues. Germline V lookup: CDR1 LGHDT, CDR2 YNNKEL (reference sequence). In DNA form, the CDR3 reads TGTGCCAGCACCCCCGGTAGCGGGAGGCACGATACGCAGTATTTT. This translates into CASTPGSGRHDTQYF.

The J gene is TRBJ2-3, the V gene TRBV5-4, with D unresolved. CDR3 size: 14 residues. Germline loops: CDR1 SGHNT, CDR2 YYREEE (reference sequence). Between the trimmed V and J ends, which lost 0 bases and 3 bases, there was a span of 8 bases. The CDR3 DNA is TGTGCCAGCAGCTTGGGGGCAATAACAGATACGCAGTATTTT. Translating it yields CASSLGAITDTQYF.

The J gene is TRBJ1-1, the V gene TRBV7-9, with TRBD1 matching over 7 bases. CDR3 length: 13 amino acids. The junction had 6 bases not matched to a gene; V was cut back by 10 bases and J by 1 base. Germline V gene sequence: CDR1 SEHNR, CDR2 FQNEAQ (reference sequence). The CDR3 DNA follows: TGTGCCACCCGACAGGGCCCGAACACTGAAGCTTTCTTT. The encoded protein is CATRQGPNTEAFF. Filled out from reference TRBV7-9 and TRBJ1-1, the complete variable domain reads DTGVSQNPRHKITKRGQNVTFRCDPISEHNRLYWYRQTLGQGPEFLTYFQNEAQLEKSRLLSDRFSAERPKGSFSTLEIQRTEQGDSAMYLCATRQGPNTEAFFGQGTRLTVV.

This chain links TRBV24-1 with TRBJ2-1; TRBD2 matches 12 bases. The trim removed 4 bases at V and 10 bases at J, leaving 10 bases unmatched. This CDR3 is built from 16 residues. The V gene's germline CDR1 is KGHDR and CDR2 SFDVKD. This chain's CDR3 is CATSDLAGGPVGEQFF. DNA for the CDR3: TGTGCCACCAGTGACCTAGCGGGAGGGCCCGTGGGAGAGCAGTTCTTC.